A selection of T cell receptor beta chains follows, all from one sample in a study of radiation and T cells in renal cell carcinoma. Here immunoSEQ multiplex PCR was the method, and the copy in TCRdb shows in-frame clones only, minus some. The sample lists 15,000 to 20,000 clones, around 55% occurring once. Specimen: tumor tissue, collected from a patient whose treatment included radiotherapy and nephrectomy. These receptor sequences come from a man in his forties or fifties with renal cell carcinoma. Both conserved end residues are part of each CDR3. A D gene is named only where the DNA matches it firmly. Rows may omit the clone size; those that give it use once, few, many or a size class.

size	D	V	J	CDR3	DNA
medium-sized	.	TRBV6-6	TRBJ2-3	CASSTTLSTDTQYF	TGTGCCAGCAGTACAACTCTAAGCACAGATACGCAGTATTTT
many	.	TRBV6-5	TRBJ2-2	CASSGDGFGTGELFF	TGTGCCAGCAGTGGTGACGGGTTCGGGACCGGGGAGCTGTTTTTT
few	TRBD1	TRBV9	TRBJ1-2	CASSAFTGDYGYTF	TGTGCCAGCAGCGCCTTTACAGGGGACTATGGCTACACCTTC
.	.	TRBV6-5	TRBJ2-1	CASSWITGSSYNEQFF	TGTGCCAGCAGTTGGATTACGGGGAGCTCCTACAATGAGCAGTTCTTC
.	TRBD2	TRBV6-1	TRBJ2-2	CASSEAGGVGTGELFF	TGTGCCAGCAGTGAAGCTGGGGGGGTTGGCACCGGGGAGCTGTTTTTT
.	TRBD1	TRBV5-4	TRBJ2-5	CASSLAGTAYGETQYF	TGTGCCAGCAGCTTGGCGGGGACAGCATACGGGGAGACCCAGTACTTC
.	.	TRBV27	TRBJ2-7	CASSPPSYEQYF	TGTGCCAGCAGTCCCCCCTCCTACGAGCAGTACTTC
.	.	TRBV6-5	TRBJ2-3	CASSVRQGTDTQYF	TGTGCCAGCAGTGTTAGACAGGGCACAGATACGCAGTATTTT
.	.	TRBV11-2	TRBJ1-1	CASSLFAGRRTEAFF	TGTGCCAGCAGCTTATTCGCAGGGCGGAGGACTGAAGCTTTCTTT
.	.	TRBV9	TRBJ2-1	CASSPRRGQNNEQFF	TGTGCCAGCAGCCCAAGACGTGGGCAGAACAATGAGCAGTTCTTC
.	.	TRBV7-9	TRBJ2-2	CASSLPGPGELFF	TGTGCCAGCAGCCTGCCGGGCCCCGGGGAGCTGTTTTTT
few	.	TRBV5-4	TRBJ2-2	CASSLGTGAGGLTGELFF	TGTGCCAGCAGCTTGGGGACAGGAGCCGGGGGTTTGACCGGGGAGCTGTTTTTT
.	TRBD1	TRBV29-1	TRBJ1-3	CSATETGAGNTIYF	TGCAGCGCTACCGAAACAGGGGCTGGAAACACCATATATTTT
.	.	TRBV9	TRBJ1-1	CASSPPGAAMNTEAFF	TGTGCCAGCAGCCCCCCGGGAGCTGCTATGAACACTGAAGCTTTCTTT
.	TRBD2	TRBV9	TRBJ2-3	CASSAGTSGRDTQYF	TGTGCCAGCAGCGCCGGGACTAGCGGGAGAGATACGCAGTATTTT
few	.	TRBV6-6	TRBJ1-2	CASSFGDITGGGYTF	TGTGCCAGCAGTTTCGGCGACATCACGGGGGGTGGCTACACCTTC
.	TRBD1	TRBV19	TRBJ1-1	CASSIDRVNTEAFF	TGTGCCAGTAGTATCGACAGGGTGAACACTGAAGCTTTCTTT
.	.	TRBV6-5	TRBJ1-1	CASSYLSGTGGEAFF	TGTGCCAGCAGTTACCTATCCGGGACGGGGGGTGAGGCTTTCTTT
few	.	TRBV2	TRBJ1-5	CACRGRPNQPQHF	TGTGCCTGCCGCGGGCGACCCAATCAGCCCCAGCATTTT
few	TRBD1	TRBV27	TRBJ2-1	CASSTGRGPEFF	TGTGCCAGCAGCACCGGTAGGGGGCCGGAGTTCTTC
.	.	TRBV29-1	TRBJ1-1	CSVTRSTEAFF	TGCAGCGTTACCCGAAGCACTGAAGCTTTCTTT
.	TRBD2	TRBV29-1	TRBJ2-1	CSVGTSGSYNEQFF	TGCAGCGTCGGGACTAGCGGCTCCTACAATGAGCAGTTCTTC
medium-sized	TRBD2	TRBV7-9	TRBJ2-1	CASNPPGLAGFNEQFF	TGTGCCAGCAACCCCCCGGGACTAGCGGGATTCAATGAGCAGTTCTTC
once	.	TRBV30	TRBJ1-6	CAWSDNYNSPLHF	TGTGCCTGGAGTGATAACTATAATTCACCCCTCCACTTT
.	TRBD1	TRBV6-1	TRBJ1-1	CASTPTGEYGEAFF	TGTGCCAGCACCCCGACAGGGGAGTATGGTGAAGCTTTCTTT
medium-sized	TRBD1	TRBV6-4	TRBJ2-5	CAIRSRDRSFQETQYF	TGTGCCATACGAAGCCGGGACAGAAGCTTCCAAGAGACCCAGTACTTC
.	.	TRBV7-2	TRBJ2-2	CASSWGDLGDTGELFF	TGTGCCAGCAGCTGGGGGGACTTAGGAGACACCGGGGAGCTGTTTTTT
few	.	TRBV5-6	TRBJ2-7	CASSNEGGNPYEQYF	TGTGCCAGCAGCAACGAGGGGGGAAACCCCTACGAGCAGTACTTC
.	.	TRBV5-1	TRBJ2-7	CASSLAGTTSLEQYF	TGCGCCAGCAGCTTGGCCGGCACTACTTCCCTCGAGCAGTACTTC
.	.	TRBV27	TRBJ2-2	CASTNRNTGELFF	TGTGCCAGCACTAACCGGAACACCGGGGAGCTGTTTTTT
.	.	TRBV29-1	TRBJ2-7	CSVRESGEQYF	TGCAGCGTTCGGGAGTCGGGGGAGCAGTACTTC
once	TRBD1	TRBV7-3	TRBJ2-7	CARGQGASYEQYF	TGTGCCAGGGGACAGGGGGCCTCCTACGAGCAGTACTTC
.	.	TRBV5-6	TRBJ2-7	CASSPKGVDYEQYF	TGTGCCAGCAGCCCGAAGGGGGTGGACTACGAGCAGTACTTC
.	.	TRBV29-1	TRBJ1-3	CSVVHGNTIYF	TGCAGCGTTGTGCATGGAAACACCATATATTTT
.	TRBD2	TRBV5-1	TRBJ2-1	CASSLQGAGDNEQFF	TGCGCCAGCAGCTTGCAAGGAGCGGGGGACAATGAGCAGTTCTTC
.	.	TRBV12-2	TRBJ2-7	CASRLEALEQYF	TGTGCAAGTCGCTTAGAGGCCCTAGAGCAGTACTTC
few	.	TRBV9	TRBJ1-1	CASSVVYGTEAFF	TGTGCCAGCAGCGTAGTGTATGGCACTGAAGCTTTCTTT
many	.	TRBV4-3	TRBJ2-1	CASSQDLIWDNEQFF	TGCGCCAGCAGCCAAGATCTAATATGGGACAATGAGCAGTTCTTC
once	TRBD1	TRBV6-1	TRBJ2-6	CASSEETGLHSGANVLTF	TGTGCCAGCAGTGAGGAGACAGGGCTGCACTCTGGGGCCAACGTCCTGACTTTC
.	TRBD1	TRBV5-1	TRBJ1-6	CASSPELQGSLYNSPLHF	TGCGCCAGCAGCCCCGAGTTACAGGGGAGCTTGTATAATTCACCCCTCCACTTT
few	TRBD1	TRBV19	TRBJ1-5	CASSSQGAGQPQHF	TGTGCCAGTAGTTCACAGGGGGCCGGTCAGCCCCAGCATTTT
.	.	TRBV5-1	TRBJ1-3	CASSLRISGNTIYF	TGCGCCAGCAGCTTACGCATCTCTGGAAACACCATATATTTT
.	.	TRBV6-1	TRBJ1-6	CASSPRGNSPLHF	TGTGCCAGCAGTCCCCGGGGTAATTCACCCCTCCACTTT
.	.	TRBV30	TRBJ2-7	CAWNRGTSSYEQYF	TGTGCCTGGAACCGGGGGACGAGCTCCTACGAGCAGTACTTC